This T cell receptor (beta chain) came from a study of molecular identifiers for immune sequencing clone quantification. This CDR3 is 14 amino acids long. Germline V gene data show CDR1 as SGHVS and CDR2 as FQNEAQ. Between about 18,000 and 1,100,000 sorted cells, with 10%, 30% or 50% RNA, yielded naive CD8 libraries. Sorting was used to obtain naive CD8 T cells (CD8+CD4-CCR7+CD45RA+). The authors built bulk TCR libraries by previously described methods with listed TCR primers. TCRdb reprocessed the PCR reads with MiXCR, giving one entry per CDR3 protein. Found here are a few hundred thousand distinct CDR3 sequences, under 30% of them singletons; the top ten hold approximately 0.76%. The study, taken as a whole, reports: Sizes of clones that are highly expanded could be underestimated (if identical TCR molecules share a barcode).

This clonotype was observed a single time. Antigen unknown. A much larger clone differs by one base, so this may be a read error. The sample taken for sequencing was naive CD8+ T cells from blood, with Jurkat cell RNA spiked in. The subset: FACS-sorted CD8+CD4-CCR7+CD45RA+ naive T cells. This chain joins TRBV7-8 and TRBJ1-4; TRBD1 aligns across 9 bases. This clonotype originated in a human donor in good health. Some libraries in this study had Jurkat cell RNA spiked in. The CDR3 DNA is TGTGCCAGCAAACCGGGACAGGGATATGAAAGACTGTTTTTT. Amino acids: CASKPGQGYERLFF.